A selection of T cell receptor beta chains follows, all from one sample in a study of neurological immune-mediated disorders. MiXCR, applied by TCRdb to the 5' RACE reads, yields one record per CDR3 protein. The sample carries about 77,000 distinct CDR3 sequences, around a tenth recorded once. The sequenced sample consisted of PBMCs. The receptors come from a man aged 50-59 years in good health. Both conserved end residues are part of each CDR3. The D gene is left open where the match is weak. A row's size may be missing; if present it is once, few, many or a size class.

d_call j_call v_call clone_size cdr3_aa cdr3_nt
TRBD2 TRBJ2-7 TRBV20-1 many CSNNPSGRASEQYF TGCAGCAATAACCCTAGCGGGAGGGCCTCCGAGCAGTACTTC
- TRBJ2-1 TRBV6-6 many CASRTLGTGYNEQFF TGTGCCAGCAGAACGTTGGGTACTGGCTACAATGAGCAGTTCTTC
TRBD1 TRBJ2-7 TRBV5-1 many CASSMDRGYEQYF TGCGCCAGCAGCATGGACAGGGGCTACGAGCAGTACTTC
- TRBJ1-1 TRBV5-1 many CASSTDGTLGTEAFF TGCGCCAGCAGCACCGACGGGACGCTTGGAACTGAAGCTTTCTTT
TRBD1 TRBJ2-7 TRBV29-1 many CSVEAGTGTYEQYF TGCAGCGTTGAAGCAGGGACAGGGACCTACGAGCAGTACTTC
- TRBJ1-2 TRBV9 many CASSVPTGGASGYTF TGTGCCAGCAGCGTACCCACTGGGGGGGCGTCGGGCTACACCTTC
- TRBJ1-2 TRBV5-1 many CASSLEGTSGYTF TGCGCCAGCAGCTTGGAGGGGACCAGTGGCTACACCTTC
TRBD1 TRBJ1-4 TRBV4-2 many CASSQSTGGGNNNEKLFF TGTGCCAGCAGCCAGTCCACAGGGGGCGGAAATAATAATGAAAAACTGTTTTTT
- TRBJ1-6 TRBV20-1 - CIVPGPTGGYNSPLHF TGCATTGTCCCGGGGCCTACGGGTGGTTATAATTCACCCCTCCACTTT
- TRBJ1-2 TRBV28 - CASSLSTPQQYGYTF TGTGCCAGCAGTTTAAGTACACCACAACAATATGGCTACACCTTC
- TRBJ2-1 TRBV5-1 - CASSYNPEGNSYNEQFF TGCGCTAGTAGCTACAACCCGGAGGGGAACTCCTACAATGAGCAGTTCTTC
- TRBJ1-5 TRBV19 many CASLGTTRNQPQHF TGTGCCAGTCTAGGGACAACTCGGAATCAGCCCCAGCATTTT
- TRBJ2-1 TRBV7-2 many CASSSSRGNNEQFF TGTGCCAGCAGCTCAAGCCGGGGCAACAATGAGCAGTTCTTC
- TRBJ1-1 TRBV5-1 many CASSYPGGSWTEAFF TGCGCCAGCAGCTACCCGGGGGGTTCTTGGACTGAAGCTTTCTTT
- TRBJ2-3 TRBV3-1 many CASSQGPLSTDTQYF TGTGCCAGCAGCCAGGGACCATTAAGCACAGATACGCAGTATTTT
- TRBJ1-2 TRBV20-1 many CSARGGGGYYGYTF TGCAGTGCTAGAGGAGGTGGGGGATACTATGGCTACACCTTC
- TRBJ2-7 TRBV7-2 many CASSFRQGDEQYF TGTGCCAGCAGCTTCCGGCAGGGAGACGAGCAGTACTTC
TRBD2 TRBJ2-1 TRBV12-3/TRBV12-4 - CASAARASGRDNEQFF TGTGCCAGCGCCGCTAGGGCTAGCGGGAGGGACAATGAGCAGTTCTTC
- TRBJ1-1 TRBV5-1 many CASSFTLNTEAFF TGCGCCAGCAGCTTTACACTGAACACTGAAGCTTTCTTT
- TRBJ2-3 TRBV5-1 - CASSPKTGPDTQYF TGCGCCAGCAGCCCCAAGACAGGACCAGATACGCAGTATTTT
- TRBJ2-5 TRBV7-9 many CASSLGGEAETQYF TGTGCCAGCAGCTTAGGCGGAGAGGCAGAGACCCAGTACTTC
TRBD1 TRBJ2-2 TRBV24-1 many CATSDPGQGRTGELFF TGTGCCACCAGTGATCCAGGACAGGGAAGAACCGGGGAGCTGTTTTTT
- TRBJ1-2 TRBV20-1 many CSARDPAFNYGYTF TGCAGTGCTAGAGATCCGGCTTTTAACTATGGCTACACCTTC
- TRBJ2-2 TRBV15 many CATSRDPRGELFF TGTGCCACCAGCAGAGATCCTAGAGGGGAGCTGTTTTTT
- TRBJ2-7 TRBV28 many CASSSPGREHSEQYF TGTGCCAGCAGTTCGCCGGGACGGGAGCACTCCGAGCAGTACTTC
- TRBJ2-7 TRBV7-2 many CASSVSYEQYF TGTGCCAGCAGCGTCTCCTACGAGCAGTACTTC
TRBD1 TRBJ2-3 TRBV12-3/TRBV12-4 many CASTWGQGLADTQYF TGTGCCAGCACCTGGGGACAGGGGCTCGCAGATACGCAGTATTTT
TRBD2 TRBJ2-1 TRBV25-1 - CASSETSGRAYEQFF TGTGCCAGCAGTGAGACTAGTGGGAGGGCCTATGAGCAGTTCTTC
- TRBJ1-5 TRBV6-6 many CASSYLQGGGNQPQHF TGTGCCAGCAGTTATCTCCAGGGTGGCGGCAATCAGCCCCAGCATTTT
- TRBJ2-5 TRBV20-1 many CSAGGDQETQYF TGCAGTGCAGGGGGAGACCAAGAGACCCAGTACTTC
TRBD1 TRBJ1-3 TRBV10-3 many CAISETLRQGSGNTIYF TGTGCCATCAGTGAGACCCTCCGACAGGGCTCTGGAAACACCATATATTTT